This is a list of T cell receptor beta chains from one sample in a study of cytomegalovirus exposure and HLA in healthy donors. The data were produced by immunoSEQ multiplex PCR, yet TCRdb's version contains in-frame clones alone and is incomplete. Here the sample spans more than 130,000 clones, about 79% being singletons. Sequencing was performed on PBMCs. The receptor set was obtained from a male donor in good health and CMV-seronegative. Each CDR3 is given with its conserved first and last residue. The D gene is left open where the match is weak. The size of a clone is reported for some rows only, either as once, few or many, or as a class for expanded clones.

>TRBJ2-1|TRBD2|TRBV11-2|.
TGTGCCAGCAGCTTAGGCGGGAGTCTTTACAATGAGCAGTTCTTC
CASSLGGSLYNEQFF
>TRBJ1-5|.|TRBV7-2|.
TGTGCCAGCAGCCCCAGGGTGAATCAGCCCCAGCATTTT
CASSPRVNQPQHF
>TRBJ1-2|.|TRBV2|.
TGTGCCAGCAGCGTGACAAGGGGCTACACCTTC
CASSVTRGYTF
>TRBJ1-2|.|TRBV30|.
TGTGCCTGGTCGACGGGTTCAAGAGGCTACACCTTC
CAWSTGSRGYTF
>TRBJ2-5|TRBD2|TRBV9|.
TGTGCCAGCAGCGAAAGCTTGATGGCGGGGGGGCGCCAAGAGACCCAGTACTTC
CASSESLMAGGRQETQYF
>TRBJ2-3|.|TRBV29-1|once
TGCAGCGTTCGTGGAGTGAGGGACACCGGCACAGATACGCAGTATTTT
CSVRGVRDTGTDTQYF
>TRBJ2-1|TRBD2|TRBV7-2|once
TGTGCCAGCAGCTGGGGAGGGCAGAGCGATGAGCAGTTCTTC
CASSWGGQSDEQFF
>TRBJ2-1|.|TRBV9|.
TGTGCCAGCAGCGTAGTTGTCACCGGTCGCAGGAATGAGCAGTTCTTC
CASSVVVTGRRNEQFF
>TRBJ2-7|TRBD1|TRBV12-5|.
TGTGCTAGTGGTAACATTTGGGACAGGGACTACGAGCAGTACTTC
CASGNIWDRDYEQYF
>TRBJ2-7|TRBD2|TRBV5-1|.
TGCGCCAGCAGCTTTGGACTAGCGCACTACGAGCAGTACTTC
CASSFGLAHYEQYF
>TRBJ2-1|TRBD1|TRBV5-4|.
TGTGCCAGCAGCTTGGGACAGGGAAGAGGCAATGAGCAGTTCTTC
CASSLGQGRGNEQFF
>TRBJ1-5|TRBD1|TRBV30|.
TGTGCCTGGAGGGAGACAGGGTGGAATCAGCCCCAGCATTTT
CAWRETGWNQPQHF
>TRBJ2-6|.|TRBV7-3|.
TGTGCCAGCAGCTTAACCGGGTCTTACTCTGGGGCCAACGTCCTGACTTTC
CASSLTGSYSGANVLTF
>TRBJ2-7|TRBD2|TRBV6-6|few
TGTGCCAGCAGAGGACTAGCGAGTAACCCCTACGAGCAGTACTTC
CASRGLASNPYEQYF
>TRBJ2-5|.|TRBV29-1|.
TGCAGCGTTGCGGTAGGGTCTAGGAGGGAGACCCAGTACTTC
CSVAVGSRRETQYF
>TRBJ2-1|TRBD2|TRBV14|.
TGTGCCAGCAGCCTTCTAGCGGGGGGGTACAATGAGCAGTTCTTC
CASSLLAGGYNEQFF
>TRBJ1-1|.|TRBV29-1|.
TGCAGCGTTGGGGCAGATAACACTGAAGCTTTCTTT
CSVGADNTEAFF
>TRBJ2-7|TRBD2|TRBV29-1|.
TGCAGCGTTGCTAGCGGGAGGGCCAGGGCTTTCCACGAGCAGTACTTC
CSVASGRARAFHEQYF
>TRBJ2-7|TRBD1|TRBV7-6|few
TGTGCCAGCAGCAAAGAAGACAGGGGCCACGAGCAGTACTTC
CASSKEDRGHEQYF
>TRBJ1-2|.|TRBV30|.
TGTGCCTGGAGTGGCCTCCAAGTTGTAGGGGCTGGCTACACCTTC
CAWSGLQVVGAGYTF
>TRBJ2-3|.|TRBV6-6|few
TGTGCCAGCAGTACAGGATTTCGCACAGATACGCAGTATTTT
CASSTGFRTDTQYF
>TRBJ1-2|.|TRBV9|.
TGTGCCAGCAGCGTACCGAGGCAGGGGCCGAATGGCTACACCTTC
CASSVPRQGPNGYTF
>TRBJ1-2|TRBD1|TRBV19|.
TGTGCCAGTAGTATCGTAGGGGGCCTCTATGGCTACACCTTC
CASSIVGGLYGYTF
>TRBJ1-6|.|TRBV10-3|.
TGTGCCATCAGTGAGCCAACTGCCGCGGCTCCCTATAATTCACCCCTCCACTTT
CAISEPTAAAPYNSPLHF
>TRBJ1-5|TRBD1|TRBV10-3|few
TGTGCCATCAGCGATACGGACAGGGGTGGAGGACAGCCCCAGCATTTT
CAISDTDRGGGQPQHF
>TRBJ1-2|.|TRBV29-1|few
TGCAGCGTTGACACTCTCCTTTTAAGGGGGAACTATGGCTACACCTTC
CSVDTLLLRGNYGYTF
>TRBJ2-1|.|TRBV4-1|.
TGCGCCAGCAGCCGCTCTGGTAGCGAGACCTACAATGAGCAGTTCTTC
CASSRSGSETYNEQFF
>TRBJ1-4|.|TRBV5-1|.
TGCGCCAGCAGCCTTTGGACTGCAACTAATGAAAAACTGTTTTTT
CASSLWTATNEKLFF
>TRBJ2-7|TRBD2|TRBV2|few
TGTGCCAGCAGTGAAGCGCTAGCGGGAGTTGTGCAGTACTTC
CASSEALAGVVQYF
>TRBJ2-2|TRBD2|TRBV7-8|.
TGTGCCAGCAGCTCCAGAGTCACTAGCGGGAGTGTCACCGGGGAGCTGTTTTTT
CASSSRVTSGSVTGELFF
>TRBJ2-1|.|TRBV15|.
TGTGCCACCAGCAGAGATTTTGGAAGCGGACTTTCCTACAATGAGCAGTTCTTC
CATSRDFGSGLSYNEQFF
>TRBJ1-6|TRBD1|TRBV5-8|.
TGTGCCAGCAGCAACCGGGACAGGAATTCACCCCTCCACTTT
CASSNRDRNSPLHF
>TRBJ1-1|TRBD1|TRBV19|.
TGTGCCAGTAGTAGCCGGGACAGCGAGACTGAAGCTTTCTTT
CASSSRDSETEAFF
>TRBJ2-1|TRBD2|TRBV29-1|.
TGCAGCAACCGACTAGCGGGAGGCAATGAGCAGTTCTTC
CSNRLAGGNEQFF
>TRBJ1-2|TRBD1|TRBV27|.
TGTGCCAGCAGTTTCGGGACAGGGGACGGCTACACCTTC
CASSFGTGDGYTF
>TRBJ2-2|.|TRBV6-5|.
TGTGCCAGCAGATTCGACAGGTCGAACACCGGGGAGCTGTTTTTT
CASRFDRSNTGELFF
>TRBJ2-3|.|TRBV10-3|.
TGTGCCAACAGGGACTATATAACAGATACGCAGTATTTT
CANRDYITDTQYF
>TRBJ1-5|.|TRBV19|once
TGTGCCAGTAGTATAGAACTCCTTCGGGATCAGCCCCAGCATTTT
CASSIELLRDQPQHF
>TRBJ1-5|.|TRBV23-1|.
TGCGCCAGCAGTCATCGATCCGGAGAGAATCAGCCCCAGCATTTT
CASSHRSGENQPQHF
>TRBJ2-6|.|TRBV19|.
TGTGCCTGTAGTATGGTGGAGCCCTCTGGGGCCAACGTCCTGACTTTC
CACSMVEPSGANVLTF
>TRBJ2-7|.|TRBV30|once
TGTGCCTGGAGTCGTTCTCTCCTCGAGCAGTACTTC
CAWSRSLLEQYF
>TRBJ2-7|.|TRBV9|.
TGTGCCAGCAGCGTAGGCGGGGTAACCTACGAGCAGTACTTC
CASSVGGVTYEQYF
>TRBJ2-7|TRBD2|TRBV5-1|.
TGCGCCAGCAGCTTGGAAGCGGGAGCGGACGAGCAGTACTTC
CASSLEAGADEQYF
>TRBJ1-2|.|TRBV18|.
TGTGCCAGCTCACCAGGGAGACAGGAGAACTATGGCTACACCTTC
CASSPGRQENYGYTF
>TRBJ1-2|.|TRBV5-4|.
TGTGCCAGCACCAAGCCTGGACAACGGTATGGCTACACCTTC
CASTKPGQRYGYTF
>TRBJ2-5|.|TRBV18|.
TGTGCCAGCTCACCCCCGACAGGTCAAGAGACCCAGTACTTC
CASSPPTGQETQYF
>TRBJ1-3|.|TRBV12-1|.
TGTGCCAGCAGCTTTAAATCGAACACCATATATTTT
CASSFKSNTIYF
>TRBJ1-2|TRBD1|TRBV6-1|.
TGTGCCAGCACCAAACGGGACAGGAGTAACTATGGCTACACCTTC
CASTKRDRSNYGYTF
>TRBJ1-2|TRBD1|TRBV9|few
TGTGCCAGCAGCGTAGACCAGGGGGCAGCCTATGGCTACACCTTC
CASSVDQGAAYGYTF
>TRBJ1-1|TRBD1|TRBV27|.
TGTGCCAGCCAACGGATGACAGGGCGGTCCACTGAAGCTTTCTTT
CASQRMTGRSTEAFF
>TRBJ1-1|.|TRBV5-1|once
TGCGCCAGCAGCTTAGGGGGGGCCACTGAAGCTTTCTTT
CASSLGGATEAFF
>TRBJ1-3|.|TRBV29-1|.
TGCAGCGTTAGTTATAGCTCTGGAAACACCATATATTTT
CSVSYSSGNTIYF
>TRBJ1-1|.|TRBV21-1|.
TGTGCCCCCGAAGGGAGACAGGGGTCGGGAAGAAACACTGAAGCTTTCTTT
CAPEGRQGSGRNTEAFF
>TRBJ1-1|.|TRBV28|.
TGTGCCAGCAGTTTATGGGTGGGAGTAACCTTGAACACTGAAGCTTTCTTT
CASSLWVGVTLNTEAFF
>TRBJ2-2|TRBD2|TRBV4-1|.
TGCGCCAGCAGCCATAGGGGGACTAGCGGGGGAAACACCGGGGAGCTGTTTTTT
CASSHRGTSGGNTGELFF
>TRBJ1-1|TRBD1|TRBV18|.
TGTGCCAGCTCACCGGGGACAGGGCTGAACACTGAAGCTTTCTTT
CASSPGTGLNTEAFF
>TRBJ2-3|.|TRBV5-4|.
TGTGCCAGCAGCTTCTCGGGCACAGATACGCAGTATTTT
CASSFSGTDTQYF
>TRBJ1-5|.|TRBV30|.
TGTGCCTGGAGCAGGGAGGTTCAATCGGGACAGCCCCAGCATTTT
CAWSREVQSGQPQHF
>TRBJ2-1|TRBD2|TRBV18|.
TGTGCCAGCTCACCTGGACTAGTCCTCGAGCAGTTCTTC
CASSPGLVLEQFF